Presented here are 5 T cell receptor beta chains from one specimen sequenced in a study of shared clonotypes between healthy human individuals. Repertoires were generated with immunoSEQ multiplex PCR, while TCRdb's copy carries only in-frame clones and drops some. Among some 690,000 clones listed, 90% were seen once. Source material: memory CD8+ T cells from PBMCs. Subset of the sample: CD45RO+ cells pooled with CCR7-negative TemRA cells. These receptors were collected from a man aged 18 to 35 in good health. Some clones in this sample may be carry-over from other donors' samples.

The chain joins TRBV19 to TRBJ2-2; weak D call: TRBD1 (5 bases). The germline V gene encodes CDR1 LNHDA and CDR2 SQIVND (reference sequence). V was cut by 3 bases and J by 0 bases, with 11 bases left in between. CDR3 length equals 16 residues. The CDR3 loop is CASSILAGTNTGELFF. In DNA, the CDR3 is TGTGCCAGTAGTATCTTGGCAGGGACGAACACCGGGGAGCTGTTTTTT. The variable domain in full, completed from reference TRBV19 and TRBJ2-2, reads DGGITQSPKYLFRKEGQNVTLSCEQNLNHDAMYWYRQDPGQGLRLIYYSQIVNDFQKGDIAEGYSVSREKKESFPLTVTSAQKNPTAFYLCASSILAGTNTGELFFGEGSRLTVL.

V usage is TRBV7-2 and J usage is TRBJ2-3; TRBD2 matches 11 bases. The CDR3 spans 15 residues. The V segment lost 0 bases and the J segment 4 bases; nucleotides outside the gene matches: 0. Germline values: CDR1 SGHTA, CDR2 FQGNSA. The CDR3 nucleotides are TGTGCCAGCAGCTTAGCACTAGCGGGAGCAGATACGCAGTATTTT. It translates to CASSLALAGADTQYF.

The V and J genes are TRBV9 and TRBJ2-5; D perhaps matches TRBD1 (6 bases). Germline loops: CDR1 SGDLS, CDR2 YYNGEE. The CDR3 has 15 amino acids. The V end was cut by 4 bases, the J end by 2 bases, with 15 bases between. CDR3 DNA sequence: TGTGCCAGCAGCTTCCGGGACACACCACAAGAGACCCAGTACTTC. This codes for CASSFRDTPQETQYF.

CDR3 nucleotides: TGTGCCACCAGCCCCCATGGGAGAATCAATGAGCAGTTCTTC. Protein sequence: CATSPHGRINEQFF. The chain uses TRBV15 and TRBJ2-1; maybe TRBD2 (5 bases). Germline CDR1 LNHNV, CDR2 YYDKDF (reference sequence). This CDR3 region has 14 residues. Trimming stripped 5 bases from V and 6 bases from J, with 14 bases between.

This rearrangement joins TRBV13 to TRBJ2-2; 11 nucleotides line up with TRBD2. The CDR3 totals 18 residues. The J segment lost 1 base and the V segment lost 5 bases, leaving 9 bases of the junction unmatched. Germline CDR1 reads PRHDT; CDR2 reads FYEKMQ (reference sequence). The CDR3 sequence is CASSPLQGTSGNTGELFF. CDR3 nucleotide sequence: TGTGCCAGCAGCCCACTACAAGGGACTAGCGGGAACACCGGGGAGCTGTTTTTT.